One sample yielded the 26 T cell receptor beta chains listed below, sequenced in a study of blood T cell repertoires in COVID-19. The data were produced by immunoSEQ multiplex PCR, yet TCRdb's version contains in-frame clones alone and is incomplete. The data hold roughly 130,000 clones, with approximately 80% observed a single time. The sequencing input was peripheral blood. These receptors were collected from a man aged 40-55 years with active or convalescent COVID-19.

V and J are TRBV3-1 (or the pseudogene TRBV3-2) and TRBJ2-1, with 8 nucleotides matching TRBD1. CDR1 and CDR2 (germline): LGHDT, YNNKEL (reference sequence). The CDR3 has 12 residues. The J segment lost 7 bases and the V segment lost 4 bases, leaving 0 bases of the junction unmatched. The CDR3 loop reads CASSRQGNEQFF. CDR3 in DNA: TGTGCCAGCAGCCGACAGGGGAATGAGCAGTTCTTC.

CDR3 nucleotides: TGCGCCAGCAGCTTGAGTCACTCGAACACTGAAGCTTTCTTT. Translation gives CASSLSHSNTEAFF. The V gene is TRBV5-1, the J gene TRBJ1-1; no firm D call. Between the trimmed V and J ends, which lost 1 base and 1 base, there was a span of 8 bases. Germline V gene sequence: CDR1 SGHRS, CDR2 YFSETQ. The CDR3 contains 14 residues.

The gene calls are TRBV3-1 (or the pseudogene TRBV3-2) and TRBJ1-1; 10 bases are a match to TRBD1. V lost 5 bases to trimming and J lost 8 bases; unmatched junction nucleotides: 8. CDR1 and CDR2 from the germline V gene are LGHDT and YNNKEL (reference sequence). The CDR3 consists of 14 residues. This chain's CDR3 is CASSFGTGDREAFF. CDR3 in DNA: TGTGCCAGCAGCTTTGGGACAGGGGATAGGGAAGCTTTCTTT.

This chain joins TRBV19 and TRBJ1-2, with 8 bases fitting TRBD1. Germline V CDR1 and CDR2: LNHDA, SQIVND (reference sequence). This CDR3 has 15 residues. The V and J ends lost 7 bases and 2 bases, in that order; junction bases with no gene match: 9. This CDR3 is CASNDGQGGNYGYTF. The CDR3 DNA reads as TGTGCCAGTAACGATGGACAGGGCGGGAACTATGGCTACACCTTC.

The chain links TRBV4-3 to TRBJ1-1; no reliable D call. This CDR3 region has 15 residues. CDR1 is LGHNA and CDR2 is YSLEER in the germline V gene. V lost 0 bases to trimming and J lost 0 bases, with 8 bases between them. CDR3 region: CASSQEGTMNTEAFF. In nucleotides, the CDR3 is TGCGCCAGCAGCCAAGAGGGCACCATGAACACTGAAGCTTTCTTT.

V usage is TRBV7-9 and J usage is TRBJ1-5; 8 nucleotides align to TRBD1. The CDR3 is 15 amino acids. V was pared by 5 bases and J by 2 bases, with 5 bases of the junction left unmatched. The germline V gene has CDR1 SEHNR and CDR2 FQNEAQ (reference sequence). Here the CDR3 reads CASSAQTGGNQPQHF. The CDR3 nucleotides are TGTGCCAGCAGCGCTCAGACAGGGGGCAATCAGCCCCAGCATTTT.

The chain carries TRBV7-2 and TRBJ1-2; D gene uncertain. Trimming pared 1 base from V and 4 bases from J, leaving 7 bases between. The CDR3 length is 13 residues. CDR1 is SGHTA and CDR2 is FQGNSA in the germline V gene. Written as DNA, the CDR3 is TGTGCCAGCAGCTTAGGCAGAGGCTATGGCTACACCTTC. Residues: CASSLGRGYGYTF.

V and J are TRBV10-3 and TRBJ2-3; D unresolved. The germline CDR1 and CDR2 sequences are ENHRY and SYGVKD. V was pared by 4 bases and J by 0 bases, with 5 bases between. The CDR3 contains 13 residues. CDR3 region: CAISGTSTDTQYF. The CDR3 DNA sequence: TGTGCCATCAGTGGAACTAGCACAGATACGCAGTATTTT.

The rearrangement links TRBV5-1 to TRBJ1-5; D is possibly TRBD1 (5 bases). The CDR3 runs 15 residues. Germline CDR1 SGHRS, CDR2 YFSETQ. The V gene lost 1 base and the J gene lost 5 bases, with 13 bases spanning the gap. Written as DNA, the CDR3 is TGCGCCAGCAGCTTGTGGGGAGGGGTCGATCAGCCCCAGCATTTT. As protein: CASSLWGGVDQPQHF.

The chain recombines TRBV6-5 with TRBJ2-7; 7 bases fit TRBD1. This CDR3 has 15 residues. Germline trimming cut 0 bases from V and 6 bases from J; bases unmatched to any gene: 8. Germline CDR1 reads MNHEY; CDR2 reads SVGAGI. CDR3 loop: CASSYSPGGNTEQYF. The CDR3 DNA is TGTGCCAGCAGTTACTCTCCAGGGGGAAATACCGAGCAGTACTTC.

This clone was seen just once. The CDR3 here is CASSQDPSPLHF. The DNA for the CDR3 is TGTGCCAGCAGCCAAGATCCGTCACCCCTCCACTTT. The chain combines TRBV3-1 (or the pseudogene TRBV3-2) with TRBJ1-6; D remains ambiguous. This CDR3 comprises 12 residues. Germline V CDR1 and CDR2: LGHDT, YNNKEL (reference sequence). V was trimmed by 0 bases and J by 10 bases, leaving 4 bases between them.

This clone was picked up one time. The V gene is TRBV11-2, the J gene TRBJ2-1; TRBD2 aligns across 13 bases. V lost 5 bases and J lost 4; bases outside the gene matches: 8. Germline V CDR1 and CDR2: SGHAT, FQNNGV. The CDR3 totals 17 residues. The CDR3 loop is CASSPRLAGGLYNEQFF. The CDR3 coding sequence is TGTGCCAGCAGCCCCCGACTAGCGGGGGGTCTATACAATGAGCAGTTCTTC.

This clone occurred a few times. The rearrangement joins TRBV30 to TRBJ1-1; TRBD1 aligns across 8 bases. In germline, CDR1 is GTSNPN, CDR2 SVGIG (reference sequence). V shed 4 bases and J 5 bases; nucleotides not matched to a gene: 3. The CDR3 is made up of 12 amino acids. DNA of the CDR3: TGTGCCTGGACAGGGGGCAGGACTGAAGCTTTCTTT. This sequence encodes CAWTGGRTEAFF.

J is TRBJ2-7 and V is TRBV3-1 (or the pseudogene TRBV3-2); 10 nucleotides align to TRBD2. After removal of 3 bases from V and 6 bases from J, the junction contained 11 bases not matched to a gene. The CDR3 extends over 16 amino acids. Germline V gene sequence: CDR1 LGHDT, CDR2 YNNKEL (reference sequence). The CDR3 loop is CASSHRLAGKLSEQYF. In DNA form, the CDR3 reads TGTGCCAGCAGCCATAGACTAGCGGGCAAGCTCTCCGAGCAGTACTTC.

This chain links TRBV3-1 (or the pseudogene TRBV3-2) with TRBJ2-7; TRBD2 aligns across 11 bases. Germline V gene sequence: CDR1 LGHDT, CDR2 YNNKEL (reference sequence). The V gene end was trimmed by 5 bases and the J gene end by 1 base; junction bases not matched to a gene: 4. The CDR3 consists of 15 residues. The CDR3 protein is CASSSTSGGSYEQYF. In nucleotides, the CDR3 is TGTGCCAGCAGCAGTACTAGCGGGGGTTCCTACGAGCAGTACTTC.

As concerns this clone: Other nucleotide sequences from this sample produce the same CDR3. The chain carries TRBV5-1 and TRBJ2-7; 7 bases map to TRBD1. From germline, CDR1 is SGHRS and CDR2 YFSETQ. This CDR3 contains 12 residues. With V trimmed by 4 bases and J by 3 bases, 1 base remained unmatched. CDR3 residues: CASSRDSYEQYF. CDR3 in DNA: TGCGCCAGCAGCCGGGACAGCTACGAGCAGTACTTC.

This rearrangement joins TRBV10-2 to TRBJ1-3; D remains ambiguous. Trimming cost V 6 bases and J 0 bases, with 9 bases left between them. CDR3 length: 14 amino acids. CDR1 and CDR2 from the germline V gene are WSHSY and SAAADI. The CDR3 loop reads CASSASSSGNTIYF. The CDR3 region has the DNA TGCGCCAGCAGCGCCTCGAGCTCTGGAAACACCATATATTTT.

The V gene is TRBV6-5, the J gene TRBJ2-2; weak D call: TRBD2 (6 bases). V was shortened by 8 bases and J by 1 base, with 8 bases between the two germline ends. The length of the CDR3 is 13 residues. Germline V gene sequence: CDR1 MNHEY, CDR2 SVGAGI. Here the CDR3 reads CASLGGNTGELFF. For the CDR3, the DNA is TGTGCCAGCCTGGGGGGGAACACCGGGGAGCTGTTTTTT.

The V call is TRBV7-2, the J call TRBJ1-5; no clear D gene. V lost 0 bases, J lost 0 bases, and 6 bases lay in between. Germline V gives CDR1 SGHTA, CDR2 FQGNSA. The CDR3 runs 15 residues. As DNA, the CDR3 is TGTGCCAGCAGCTTAGCGCACAATAGCAATCAGCCCCAGCATTTT. Translating it yields CASSLAHNSNQPQHF. The full variable domain, rest sourced from reference TRBV7-2 and TRBJ1-5, is GAGVSQSPSNKVTEKGKDVELRCDPISGHTALYWYRQSLGQGLEFLIYFQGNSAPDKSGLPSDRFSAERTGGSVSTLTIQRTQQEDSAVYLCASSLAHNSNQPQHFGDGTRLSIL.

The chain joins TRBV7-9 to TRBJ2-5; TRBD1 might be the D (5 bases). The CDR3 spans 13 residues. Germline CDR1 is SEHNR and CDR2 is FQNEAQ (reference sequence). Trimming took 2 bases from V and 2 from J, leaving 6 bases between them. The CDR3 sequence: CASSLQGQETQYF. The CDR3 DNA reads TGTGCCAGCAGCTTACAGGGTCAAGAGACCCAGTACTTC.

The J gene is TRBJ1-6, the V gene TRBV11-2, with D tentatively TRBD1 (6 bases). Germline CDR1 reads SGHAT; CDR2 reads FQNNGV. The CDR3 spans 15 residues. The ends were cut back, 2 bases at V and 5 bases at J, with 10 bases in the middle. Written as DNA, the CDR3 is TGTGCCAGCAGCTTAAGGACAGATAATAATTCACCCCTCCACTTT. It is translated as CASSLRTDNNSPLHF.

In regard to this clone: The junction and the germline gene differ at one end; a read error may be behind it. This chain links TRBV4-3 with TRBJ2-5, with 8 bases fitting TRBD2. CDR1 and CDR2 (germline): LGHNA, YSLEER. CDR3 size: 13 residues. CDR3 sequence reads: CASSGWSSGVFHF. CDR3 sequence (DNA): TGCGCCAGCAGCGGGTGGAGTAGCGGGGTTTTCCACTTC.

A word on this clone: This sample also contains other DNA sequences that code for the same CDR3. J is TRBJ1-4 and V is TRBV20-1; no clear D. Trimming took 3 bases from V and 8 from J, leaving 7 bases between them. The CDR3 has 11 residues. Looked up from germline, CDR1 is DFQATT and CDR2 is SNEGSKA (reference sequence). The CDR3 spells CSARAPEKLFF. CDR3 nucleotides: TGCAGTGCTAGGGCTCCCGAAAAACTGTTTTTT.

The J gene is TRBJ2-7, the V gene TRBV18; 10 bases line up with TRBD1. The J segment lost 2 bases and the V segment lost 4 bases, leaving 2 bases of the junction unmatched. From germline, CDR1 is KGHSH and CDR2 LQKENI. This CDR3 region has 14 residues. CDR3 loop: CASSQGTGAYEQYF. CDR3 nucleotides: TGTGCCAGCTCACAAGGGACAGGGGCCTACGAGCAGTACTTC. Combining the CDR3 with reference TRBV18 and TRBJ2-7 gives the whole variable domain NAGVMQNPRHLVRRRGQEARLRCSPMKGHSHVYWYRQLPEEGLKFMVYLQKENIIDESGMPKERFSAEFPKEGPSILRIQQVVRGDSAAYFCASSQGTGAYEQYFGPGTRLTVT.

J is TRBJ2-3 and V is TRBV5-3; 15 bases agree with TRBD2. TRBV5-3 is sorted into the ORF group, with uncertain function. The CDR3 consists of 17 residues. The V gene end was trimmed by 4 bases and the J gene end by 2 bases; junction bases not matched to a gene: 5. The CDR3 DNA sequence: TGTGCCAGAAGCCCTGGGACTAGCGGGGGGAACACAGATACGCAGTATTTT. It yields the protein CARSPGTSGGNTDTQYF.

V is TRBV3-1 (or the pseudogene TRBV3-2) and J is TRBJ1-6; 8 nucleotides line up with TRBD1. The CDR3 spans 17 residues. Germline CDR1 LGHDT, CDR2 YNNKEL (reference sequence). Trimming removed 2 bases from V and 5 bases from J; junction bases left unmatched: 8. The CDR3 loop is CASSQRGTGGNNSPLHF. CDR3 DNA: TGTGCCAGCAGCCAAAGGGGGACAGGTGGGAATAATTCACCCCTCCACTTT.